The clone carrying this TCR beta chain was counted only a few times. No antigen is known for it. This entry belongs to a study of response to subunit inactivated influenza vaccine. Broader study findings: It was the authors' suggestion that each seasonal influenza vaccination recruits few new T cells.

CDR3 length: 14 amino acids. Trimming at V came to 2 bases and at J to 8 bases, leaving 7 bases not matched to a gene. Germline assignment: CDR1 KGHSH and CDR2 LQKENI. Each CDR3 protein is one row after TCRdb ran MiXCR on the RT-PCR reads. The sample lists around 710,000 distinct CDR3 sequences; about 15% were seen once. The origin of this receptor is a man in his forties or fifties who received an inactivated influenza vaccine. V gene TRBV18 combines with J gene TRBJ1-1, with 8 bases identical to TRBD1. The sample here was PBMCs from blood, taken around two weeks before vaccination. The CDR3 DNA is TGTGCCAGCTCACCAAAAGTGGACAGGGCGGAAGCTTTCTTT. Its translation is CASSPKVDRAEAFF.